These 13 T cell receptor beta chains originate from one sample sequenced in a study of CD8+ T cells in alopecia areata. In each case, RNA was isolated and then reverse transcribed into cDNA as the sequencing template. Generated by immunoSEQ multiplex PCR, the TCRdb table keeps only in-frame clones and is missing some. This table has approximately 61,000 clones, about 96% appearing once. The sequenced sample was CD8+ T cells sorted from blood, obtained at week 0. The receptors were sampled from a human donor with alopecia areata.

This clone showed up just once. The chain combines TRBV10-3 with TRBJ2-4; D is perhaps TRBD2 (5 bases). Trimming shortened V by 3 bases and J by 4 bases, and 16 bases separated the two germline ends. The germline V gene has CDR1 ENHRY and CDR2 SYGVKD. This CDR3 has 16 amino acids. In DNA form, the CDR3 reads TGTGCCATCAGTGAATCCTCCTCGGGGATTAAAAACATTCAGTACTTC. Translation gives CAISESSSGIKNIQYF.

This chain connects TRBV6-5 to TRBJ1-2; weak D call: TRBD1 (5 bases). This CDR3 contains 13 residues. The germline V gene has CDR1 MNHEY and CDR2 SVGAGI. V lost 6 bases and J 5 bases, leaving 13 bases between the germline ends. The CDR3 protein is CASSPTGGYGYTF. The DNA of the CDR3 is TGTGCCAGCAGCCCCACGGGGGGATATGGCTACACCTTC.

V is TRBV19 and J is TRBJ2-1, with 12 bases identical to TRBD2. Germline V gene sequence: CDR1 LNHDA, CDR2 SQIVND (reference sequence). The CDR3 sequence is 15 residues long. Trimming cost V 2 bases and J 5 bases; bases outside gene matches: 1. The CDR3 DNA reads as TGTGCCAGTAGTATAACTAGCGGGGGGCACAATGAGCAGTTCTTC. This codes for CASSITSGGHNEQFF.

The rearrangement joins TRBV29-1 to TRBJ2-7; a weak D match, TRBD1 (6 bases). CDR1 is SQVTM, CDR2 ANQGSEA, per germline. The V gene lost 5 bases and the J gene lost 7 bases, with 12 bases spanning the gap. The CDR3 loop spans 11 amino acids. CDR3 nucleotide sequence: TGCAGCGTTTTAGGGCAGGGGGAGCAGTACTTC. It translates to CSVLGQGEQYF.

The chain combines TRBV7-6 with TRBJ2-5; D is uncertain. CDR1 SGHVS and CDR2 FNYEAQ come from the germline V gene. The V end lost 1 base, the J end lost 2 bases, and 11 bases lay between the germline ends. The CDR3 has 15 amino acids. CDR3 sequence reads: CASSLDGPFQETQYF. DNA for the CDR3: TGTGCCAGCAGCTTAGACGGGCCGTTTCAAGAGACCCAGTACTTC.

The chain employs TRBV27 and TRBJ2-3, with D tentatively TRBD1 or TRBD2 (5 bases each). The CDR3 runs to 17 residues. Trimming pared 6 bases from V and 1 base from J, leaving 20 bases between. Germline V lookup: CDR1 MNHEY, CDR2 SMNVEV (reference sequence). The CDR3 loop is CASSATHRDLGTDTQYF. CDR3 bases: TGTGCCAGCAGCGCAACCCACCGGGACCTAGGCACAGATACGCAGTATTTT.

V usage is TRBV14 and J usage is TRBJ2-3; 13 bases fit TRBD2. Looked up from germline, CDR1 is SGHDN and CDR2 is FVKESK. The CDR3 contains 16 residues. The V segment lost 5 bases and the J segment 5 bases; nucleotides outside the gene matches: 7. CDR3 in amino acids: CASSTTSGGAQDTQYF. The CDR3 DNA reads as TGTGCCAGCAGCACAACTAGCGGGGGGGCACAAGATACGCAGTATTTT.

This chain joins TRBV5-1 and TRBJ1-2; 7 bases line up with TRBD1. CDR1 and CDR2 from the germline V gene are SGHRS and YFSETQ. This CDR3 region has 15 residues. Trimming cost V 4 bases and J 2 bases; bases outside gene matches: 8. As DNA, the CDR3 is TGCGCCAGCAGCGGGTACCAGGGGGAAAACTATGGCTACACCTTC. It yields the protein CASSGYQGENYGYTF.

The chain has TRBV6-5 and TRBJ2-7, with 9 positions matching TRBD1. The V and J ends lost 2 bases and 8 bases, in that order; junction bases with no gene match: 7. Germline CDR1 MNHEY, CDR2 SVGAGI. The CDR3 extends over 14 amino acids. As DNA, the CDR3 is TGTGCCAGCAGTTACGCCGGGACAGGGTCCAAGCAGTACTTC. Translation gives CASSYAGTGSKQYF.

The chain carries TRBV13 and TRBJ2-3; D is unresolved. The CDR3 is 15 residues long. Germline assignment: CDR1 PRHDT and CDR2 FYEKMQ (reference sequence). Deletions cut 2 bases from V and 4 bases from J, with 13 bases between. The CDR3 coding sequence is TGTGCCAGCAGCTTAATCCTCTCGGGTTCAGATACGCAGTATTTT. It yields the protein CASSLILSGSDTQYF. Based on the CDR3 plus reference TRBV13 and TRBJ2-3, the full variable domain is AAGVIQSPRHLIKEKRETATLKCYPIPRHDTVYWYQQGPGQDPQFLISFYEKMQSDKGSIPDRFSAQQFSDYHSELNMSSLELGDSALYFCASSLILSGSDTQYFGPGTRLTVL.

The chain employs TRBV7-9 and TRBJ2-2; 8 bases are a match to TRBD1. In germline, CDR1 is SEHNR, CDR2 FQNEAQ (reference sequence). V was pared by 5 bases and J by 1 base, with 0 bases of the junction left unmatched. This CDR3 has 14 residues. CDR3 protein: CASSGQGNTGELFF. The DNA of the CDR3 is TGTGCCAGCAGCGGACAGGGGAACACCGGGGAGCTGTTTTTT. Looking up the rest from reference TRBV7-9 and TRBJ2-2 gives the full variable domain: DTGVSQNPRHKITKRGQNVTFRCDPISEHNRLYWYRQTLGQGPEFLTYFQNEAQLEKSRLLSDRFSAERPKGSFSTLEIQRTEQGDSAMYLCASSGQGNTGELFFGEGSRLTVL.

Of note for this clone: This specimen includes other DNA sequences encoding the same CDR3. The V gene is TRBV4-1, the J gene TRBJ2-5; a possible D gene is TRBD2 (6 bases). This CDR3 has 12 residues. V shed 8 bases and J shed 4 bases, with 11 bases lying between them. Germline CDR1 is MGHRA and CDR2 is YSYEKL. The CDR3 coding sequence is TGCGCCAGCCGGGACTCCCGAGAGACCCAGTACTTC. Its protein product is CASRDSRETQYF.

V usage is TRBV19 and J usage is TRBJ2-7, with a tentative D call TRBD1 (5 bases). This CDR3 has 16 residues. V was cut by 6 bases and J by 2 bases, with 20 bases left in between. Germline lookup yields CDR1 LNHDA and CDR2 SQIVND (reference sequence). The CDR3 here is CASSNPGQQTAYEQYF. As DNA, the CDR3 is TGTGCCAGTAGCAACCCAGGGCAGCAAACCGCCTACGAGCAGTACTTC.